This TCR beta chain was obtained from a study of blood T cell repertoires in COVID-19. In the study overall: T cells, B-cell-depleted T cells, or PBMCs provided the cDNA or gDNA that served as material.

Data came from immunoSEQ multiplex PCR; TCRdb stores just in-frame clones and leaves some out. The sample holds about 120,000 clones, roughly 76% seen once. This clone was observed a handful of times. Trimming took off 7 bases at V and 0 bases at J, with 16 bases between the two ends. The CDR3 loop spans 15 amino acids. CDR1 and CDR2 from the germline V gene are MNHEY and SVGAGI. The source material was peripheral blood. The chain couples TRBV6-5 to TRBJ2-7; the D gene is possibly TRBD2 (5 bases). The sequence came from a human donor in a cohort sampled during active COVID-19. The CDR3 DNA reads as TGTGCCAGCACCCAACGTCCGGGGAACTCCTACGAGCAGTACTTC. Translating gives CASTQRPGNSYEQYF.